The rows below give T cell receptor beta chains drawn from one sample of a study of shared clonotypes between healthy human individuals. TCRdb's copy holds only in-frame clones and misses some; the assay was immunoSEQ multiplex PCR. Of under 1 million clones in the sample, roughly 92% were seen once. The source material was naive CD8+ T cells sorted from blood. These receptors were obtained from a young man in good health. CDR3s leave out the opening cysteine and the closing phenylalanine or tryptophan.

v_gene: TRBV7-6
j_gene: TRBJ2-1
CDR3aa: ASSGASESSYNEQF

v_gene: TRBV10-3
j_gene: TRBJ2-7
CDR3aa: AISESRGSYEQY

v_gene: TRBV11-2
j_gene: TRBJ2-7
CDR3aa: ASRHVAPLAPYEQY

v_gene: TRBV28
j_gene: TRBJ2-7
CDR3aa: ASAPISYEQY

v_gene: TRBV6-5
j_gene: TRBJ2-3
CDR3aa: ASSISSGFTDTQY

v_gene: TRBV23-1
j_gene: TRBJ2-3
CDR3aa: ASSHRGTSGRATDTQY

v_gene: TRBV5-4
j_gene: TRBJ2-5
CDR3aa: ASSLGTSGSIQETQY

v_gene: TRBV30
j_gene: TRBJ1-5
CDR3aa: AWSPTGQGTQPQH

v_gene: TRBV18
j_gene: TRBJ1-5
CDR3aa: ASTSDRGGNQPQH

v_gene: TRBV12-5
j_gene: TRBJ2-3
CDR3aa: ASGSPVGDLTDTQY

v_gene: TRBV5-6
j_gene: TRBJ2-7
CDR3aa: ASSQGLAGVGVFSYEQY

v_gene: TRBV7-9
j_gene: TRBJ2-5
CDR3aa: ASSPRTGAQETQY